The rows below give T cell receptor beta chains drawn from one sample of a study of blood T cell repertoires in COVID-19. The data were produced by immunoSEQ multiplex PCR, yet TCRdb's version contains in-frame clones alone and is incomplete. The sample consists of under 55,000 clones, over 70% of them appearing once. Sequenced material: peripheral blood. These receptor sequences come from an elderly woman with COVID-19, enrolled during active disease. Both conserved end residues are part of each CDR3. A D gene is named only where the DNA matches it firmly. Only some rows state a clone size, as once, few, many or a class for expanded clones.

V,size,J,D,CDR3,DNA
TRBV5-8,.,TRBJ1-1,.,CASSLSVEMNTEAFF,TGTGCCAGCAGCTTGTCCGTCGAGATGAACACTGAAGCTTTCTTT
TRBV6-6,few,TRBJ1-3,TRBD1,CASSPRDRGFSGNTIYF,TGTGCCAGCAGTCCCCGGGACAGGGGGTTCTCTGGAAACACCATATATTTT
TRBV19,.,TRBJ2-7,.,CASSMRSTSYEQYF,TGTGCCAGTAGTATGCGTAGTACCTCCTACGAGCAGTACTTC
TRBV2,.,TRBJ1-1,TRBD1,CASRATGGTEAFF,TGTGCCAGCAGAGCTACAGGGGGCACTGAAGCTTTCTTT
TRBV6-2/TRBV6-3,.,TRBJ2-2,.,CASSYLAGATGELFF,TGTGCCAGCAGTTACCTGGCGGGGGCCACCGGGGAGCTGTTTTTT
TRBV5-1,.,TRBJ1-3,TRBD1,CASSFSGQGTGNTIYF,TGCGCCAGCAGCTTCTCGGGACAGGGGACAGGAAACACCATATATTTT
TRBV5-3,.,TRBJ1-1,TRBD1,CARSPWAGGPEAFF,TGTGCCAGAAGCCCGTGGGCAGGGGGCCCTGAAGCTTTCTTT
TRBV2,.,TRBJ2-7,TRBD2,CASSLRLAGGPGEQYF,TGTGCCAGCAGCCTGAGACTAGCGGGAGGGCCTGGCGAGCAGTACTTC
TRBV6-1,.,TRBJ2-7,TRBD1,CASSAYKDRASYEQYF,TGTGCCAGCAGTGCCTACAAAGACAGGGCATCCTACGAGCAGTACTTC
TRBV24-1,.,TRBJ1-2,.,CATSDLGQPYGYTF,TGTGCCACCAGTGATTTGGGACAGCCCTATGGCTACACCTTC
TRBV19,few,TRBJ1-2,.,CASSMGIDRRYGYTF,TGTGCCAGTAGTATGGGGATTGACAGGCGCTATGGCTACACCTTC
TRBV28,once,TRBJ2-7,TRBD2,CASSLSGLAAYEQYF,TGTGCCAGCAGTTTATCCGGACTAGCCGCTTACGAGCAGTACTTC
TRBV10-3,.,TRBJ1-2,TRBD1,CAIRRGVVDRDRGQYGYTF,TGTGCCATCAGAAGAGGTGTAGTCGACCGGGACAGGGGTCAGTATGGCTACACCTTC
TRBV19,.,TRBJ2-1,.,CASSRRQSIDEQFF,TGTGCCAGTAGTCGTCGACAGTCTATCGATGAGCAGTTCTTC
TRBV4-1,.,TRBJ2-4,TRBD1,CASSQGDRGKNIQYF,TGCGCCAGCAGCCAAGGAGACAGGGGCAAAAACATTCAGTACTTC
TRBV19,.,TRBJ1-1,.,CASSIGSVRPNTEAFF,TGTGCCAGTAGTATCGGTTCGGTCCGCCCGAACACTGAAGCTTTCTTT
TRBV3-1/TRBV3-2,.,TRBJ1-4,TRBD1,CASSHQTGRGNEKLFF,TGTGCCAGCAGCCACCAGACAGGGCGGGGTAATGAAAAACTGTTTTTT
TRBV18,.,TRBJ1-3,TRBD1,CASSPLGQGNGNTIYF,TGTGCCAGCTCACCACTCGGACAGGGGAATGGAAACACCATATATTTT
TRBV7-2,.,TRBJ2-7,TRBD2,CASSQAGTSGYEQYF,TGTGCCAGCAGCCAGGCCGGGACTAGCGGATACGAGCAGTACTTC
TRBV28,.,TRBJ1-5,.,CASSLDNNQPQHF,TGTGCCAGCAGTTTAGACAACAATCAGCCCCAGCATTTT
TRBV3-1/TRBV3-2,.,TRBJ1-2,.,CASSQVVGNYGYTF,TGTGCCAGCAGCCAAGTGGTCGGTAACTATGGCTACACCTTC
TRBV5-1,.,TRBJ1-1,.,CASSLGGMNTEAFF,TGCGCCAGCAGCTTGGGAGGCATGAACACTGAAGCTTTCTTT
TRBV6-2/TRBV6-3,.,TRBJ2-1,TRBD2,CASSYALGGRAEQFF,TGTGCCAGCAGTTACGCCCTCGGCGGGAGGGCTGAGCAGTTCTTC
TRBV5-1,.,TRBJ1-4,.,CASSLGVGNEKLFF,TGCGCCAGCAGCTTGGGGGTCGGGAATGAAAAACTGTTTTTT
TRBV2,.,TRBJ2-3,TRBD2,CASSKEGTSGTDTQYF,TGTGCCAGCAGTAAAGAGGGGACTAGCGGCACAGATACGCAGTATTTT
TRBV5-1,.,TRBJ1-5,.,CASSLGSSNQPQHF,TGCGCCAGCAGCTTGGGCAGTAGCAATCAGCCCCAGCATTTT
TRBV7-8,.,TRBJ1-4,TRBD1,CASSSSGDSFRNEKLFF,TGTGCCAGCAGCTCGAGTGGGGACAGTTTTAGGAATGAAAAACTGTTTTTT
TRBV19,.,TRBJ2-7,TRBD1,CASSPTGDDAYEQYF,TGTGCCAGTAGTCCTACAGGGGACGACGCCTACGAGCAGTACTTC
TRBV6-1,once,TRBJ1-2,.,CASSEPGNYGYTF,TGTGCCAGCAGTGAACCGGGGAACTATGGCTACACCTTC
TRBV5-1,.,TRBJ1-5,TRBD1,CASSRTGGRQPQHF,TGCGCCAGCAGTCGGACAGGGGGCCGACAGCCCCAGCATTTT
TRBV9,.,TRBJ2-2,.,CASSPIWGVNTGELFF,TGTGCCAGCAGTCCTATATGGGGGGTGAACACCGGGGAGCTGTTTTTT
TRBV7-9,few,TRBJ1-6,.,CASGPGSGNSPLHF,TGTGCCAGCGGCCCGGGGTCGGGTAATTCACCCCTCCACTTT
TRBV28,.,TRBJ2-7,TRBD1,CASRTTGTGSNF,TGTGCCAGCCGGACAACCGGGACAGGATCAAACTTC
TRBV11-2,.,TRBJ1-2,TRBD1,CASSLVDRGPTYGYTF,TGTGCCAGCAGCTTAGTAGACAGGGGGCCGACATATGGCTACACCTTC
TRBV4-2,.,TRBJ2-3,.,CASSLREGTHLTTDTQYF,TGTGCCAGCAGCCTGCGGGAAGGGACTCACCTCACCACAGATACGCAGTATTTT
TRBV7-2,.,TRBJ2-7,.,CASSLLPPGSDEQYF,TGTGCCAGCAGCTTATTGCCCCCGGGGAGCGACGAGCAGTACTTC
TRBV29-1,.,TRBJ2-7,TRBD1,CSAKGQGAYEQYF,TGCAGCGCGAAGGGACAGGGGGCATACGAGCAGTACTTC
TRBV6-5,once,TRBJ1-1,TRBD1,CASRRAGTGYTEAFF,TGTGCCAGCAGGCGGGCCGGGACAGGCTACACTGAAGCTTTCTTT
TRBV27,.,TRBJ2-5,TRBD1,CASSLTGRETQYF,TGTGCCAGCAGTTTGACAGGGCGAGAGACCCAGTACTTC
TRBV27,once,TRBJ2-5,TRBD1,CASSLAGGSFETQYF,TGTGCCAGCAGTTTGGCAGGGGGCTCGTTTGAGACCCAGTACTTC
TRBV19,.,TRBJ2-2,TRBD1,CATSMTGGTGELFF,TGTGCCACCAGCATGACAGGGGGCACCGGGGAGCTGTTTTTT
TRBV21-1,.,TRBJ1-5,.,CASSKVGSQGFCQPQHF,TGTGCCAGCAGCAAAGTAGGATCCCAGGGGTTTTGTCAGCCCCAGCATTTT
TRBV6-5,.,TRBJ2-5,.,CASSSKETQYF,TGTGCCAGCAGTTCCAAAGAGACCCAGTACTTC
TRBV20-1,.,TRBJ1-2,.,CSAGVLYGYTF,TGCAGTGCCGGGGTGCTCTATGGCTACACCTTC
TRBV6-5,.,TRBJ1-5,.,CASAGHNNQPQHF,TGTGCCAGCGCGGGGCACAACAATCAGCCCCAGCATTTT
TRBV11-3,.,TRBJ2-1,.,CASSSYGYNEQFF,TGTGCCAGCAGCTCCTACGGCTACAATGAGCAGTTCTTC
TRBV6-5,.,TRBJ1-6,TRBD1,CATRSGQGYSPLHF,TGTGCCACCCGGAGTGGACAGGGTTATTCACCCCTCCACTTT
TRBV9,once,TRBJ2-6,TRBD1,CASSAWGTVTPGANVLTF,TGTGCCAGCAGCGCGTGGGGGACAGTGACTCCTGGGGCCAACGTCCTGACTTTC
TRBV28,.,TRBJ2-7,.,CASTRGGLSYEQYF,TGTGCCAGCACTAGGGGGGGGCTGTCCTACGAGCAGTACTTC
TRBV28,.,TRBJ1-2,.,CASSLSIRGVRGYGYTF,TGTGCCAGCAGTTTATCCATTCGAGGAGTTCGGGGCTATGGCTACACCTTC
TRBV5-1,.,TRBJ2-7,TRBD1,CASSFGTGVPYEQYF,TGCGCCAGCAGCTTCGGGACAGGGGTTCCCTACGAGCAGTACTTC
TRBV9,.,TRBJ1-4,TRBD1,CASSVSLQGDEKLFF,TGTGCCAGCAGCGTAAGCCTACAGGGGGACGAAAAACTGTTTTTT
TRBV18,.,TRBJ1-4,TRBD1,CASSARQGEDGKLFF,TGTGCCAGCTCAGCAAGACAGGGGGAAGATGGAAAACTGTTTTTT
TRBV3-1/TRBV3-2,.,TRBJ2-7,.,CASSQVRGEQYF,TGTGCCAGCAGCCAAGTCAGAGGGGAGCAGTACTTC
TRBV4-1,.,TRBJ2-7,TRBD1,CASSQGQGAFYEQYF,TGCGCCAGCAGCCAAGGCCAGGGGGCTTTTTACGAGCAGTACTTC
TRBV7-3,.,TRBJ2-5,.,CASSRTIQETQYF,TGTGCCAGCAGCAGGACTATCCAAGAGACCCAGTACTTC